One sample yielded the 2 T cell receptor beta chains listed below, sequenced in a study of shared clonotypes between healthy human individuals. TCRdb keeps only in-frame clones here, not all; method: immunoSEQ multiplex PCR. The sample records millions of clones, around 95% being singletons. What was sequenced was naive CD4+ T cells sorted from blood. Noted subset: CD45RA+ positively selected. Every receptor here comes from a man between 18 and 29 years old in good health.

The chain uses TRBV5-1 and TRBJ2-3; tentatively, D is TRBD1 (6 bases). The CDR3 covers 16 residues. V shed 2 bases and J shed 0 bases, with 13 bases lying between them. CDR1 is SGHRS, CDR2 YFSETQ, per germline. The CDR3 reads CASSLSGTPSTDTQYF. DNA for the CDR3: TGCGCCAGCAGCTTATCCGGGACACCAAGCACAGATACGCAGTATTTT.

This sequence joins TRBV29-1 and TRBJ2-3; 10 nucleotides agree with TRBD2. Germline trimming cut 1 base from V and 1 base from J; bases unmatched to any gene: 2. The CDR3 is 15 amino acids. Germline assignment: CDR1 SQVTM and CDR2 ANQGSEA. Written as DNA, the CDR3 is TGCAGCGTTGAAGGCCTAGCGGGGGGCACAGATACGCAGTATTTT. Its protein product is CSVEGLAGGTDTQYF.